This T cell receptor beta chain emerged from a study of cytotoxic CD8 clonotypes in ibrutinib-treated CLL. The ends were cut back, 4 bases at V and 1 base at J, with 16 bases in the middle. The CDR3 is 17 residues long. Germline V CDR1 and CDR2: SGHDN, FVKESK. TCRdb's table, derived via immunoSEQ multiplex PCR, lists solely in-frame clones and lacks some. The sample lists 150,000 to 200,000 clones, around 84% occurring once. This clone was seen a handful of times. This receptor was identified in a human donor with chronic lymphocytic leukemia. Here the sequenced sample was PBMCs, taken after 12 months of ibrutinib treatment. The chain has TRBV14 and TRBJ2-2, with D maybe TRBD1 (8 bases). CDR3 sequence (DNA): TGTGCCAGCAGCCCATGGACAGGGAGGGGGAACACCGGGGAGCTGTTTTTT. Translation gives CASSPWTGRGNTGELFF.